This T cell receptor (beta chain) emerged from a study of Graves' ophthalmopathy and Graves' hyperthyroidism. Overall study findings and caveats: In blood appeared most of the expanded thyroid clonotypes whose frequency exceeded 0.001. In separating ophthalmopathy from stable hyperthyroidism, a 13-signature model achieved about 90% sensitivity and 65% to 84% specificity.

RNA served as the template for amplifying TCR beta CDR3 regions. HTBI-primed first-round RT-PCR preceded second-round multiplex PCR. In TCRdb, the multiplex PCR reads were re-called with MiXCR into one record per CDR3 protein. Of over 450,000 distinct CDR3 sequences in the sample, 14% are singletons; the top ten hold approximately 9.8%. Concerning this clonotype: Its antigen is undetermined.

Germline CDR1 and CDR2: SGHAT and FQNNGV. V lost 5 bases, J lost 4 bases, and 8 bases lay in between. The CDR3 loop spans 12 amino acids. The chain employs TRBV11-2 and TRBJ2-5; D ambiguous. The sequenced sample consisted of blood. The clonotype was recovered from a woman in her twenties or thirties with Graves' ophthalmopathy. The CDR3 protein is CASSTWAETQYF. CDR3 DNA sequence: TGTGCCAGCAGCACCTGGGCAGAGACCCAGTACTTC.